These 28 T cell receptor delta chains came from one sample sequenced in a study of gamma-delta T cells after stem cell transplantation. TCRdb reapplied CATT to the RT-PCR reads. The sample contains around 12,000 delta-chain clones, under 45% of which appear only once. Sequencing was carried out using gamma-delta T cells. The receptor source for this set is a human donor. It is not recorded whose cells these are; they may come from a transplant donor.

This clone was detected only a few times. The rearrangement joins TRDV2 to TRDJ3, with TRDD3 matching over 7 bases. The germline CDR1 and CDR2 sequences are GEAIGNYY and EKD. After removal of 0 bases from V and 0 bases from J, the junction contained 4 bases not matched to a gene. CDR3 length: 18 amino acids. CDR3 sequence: CACDTLGGSSWDTRQMFF. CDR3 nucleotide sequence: TGTGCCTGTGACACCCTGGGGGGGAGCTCCTGGGACACCCGACAGATGTTTTTC.

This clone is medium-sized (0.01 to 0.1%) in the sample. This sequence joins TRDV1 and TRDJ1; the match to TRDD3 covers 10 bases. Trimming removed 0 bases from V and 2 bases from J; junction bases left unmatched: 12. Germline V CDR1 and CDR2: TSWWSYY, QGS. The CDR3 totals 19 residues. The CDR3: CALGELNTRGIRGTDKLIF. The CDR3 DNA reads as TGTGCTCTTGGGGAACTTAATACTAGGGGGATACGCGGGACCGATAAACTCATCTTT.

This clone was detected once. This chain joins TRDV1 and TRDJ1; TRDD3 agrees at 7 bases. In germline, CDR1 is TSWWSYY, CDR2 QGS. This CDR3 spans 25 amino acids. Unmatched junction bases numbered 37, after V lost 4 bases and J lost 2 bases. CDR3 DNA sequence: TGTGCTCTTGGGGTCCTCGCCCCCTGCCTCCCCCGCTTTTGGGGGGATGAGGGGTGTACCGATAAACTCATCTTT. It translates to CALGVLAPCLPRFWGDEGCTDKLIF.

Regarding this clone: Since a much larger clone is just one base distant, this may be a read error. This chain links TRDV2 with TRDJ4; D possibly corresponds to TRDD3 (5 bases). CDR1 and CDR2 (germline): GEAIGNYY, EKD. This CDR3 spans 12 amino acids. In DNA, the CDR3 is TGTGCCTGGGACACCGGGCGGGGGCACCTGATCTTT. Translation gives CAWDTGRGHLIF.

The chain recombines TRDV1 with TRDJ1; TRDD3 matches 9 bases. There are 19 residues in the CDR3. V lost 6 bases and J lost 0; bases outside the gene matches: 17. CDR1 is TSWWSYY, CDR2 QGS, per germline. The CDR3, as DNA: TGTGCTCTTGGAGTAGACCCCCCCCCTTACTGGGGGAACACCGATAAACTCATCTTT. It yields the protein CALGVDPPPYWGNTDKLIF.

CDR3 sequence reads: CALGEPSTGGSDKLIF. CDR3 in DNA: TGTGCTCTTGGGGAACCCAGTACTGGGGGTTCCGATAAACTCATCTTT. V is TRDV1 and J is TRDJ1; 8 bases line up with TRDD3. Germline CDR1 is TSWWSYY and CDR2 is QGS. Trimming took 1 base from V and 3 from J; bases not matched to a gene: 7. The CDR3 is 16 residues long.

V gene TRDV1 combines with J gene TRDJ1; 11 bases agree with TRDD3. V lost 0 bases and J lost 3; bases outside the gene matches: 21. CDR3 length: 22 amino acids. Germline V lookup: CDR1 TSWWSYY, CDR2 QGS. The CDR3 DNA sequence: TGTGCTCTTGGGGAACTTAGCCAGTCCTACCCCCACTGGGGGATAGGTGCCGATAAACTCATCTTT. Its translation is CALGELSQSYPHWGIGADKLIF.

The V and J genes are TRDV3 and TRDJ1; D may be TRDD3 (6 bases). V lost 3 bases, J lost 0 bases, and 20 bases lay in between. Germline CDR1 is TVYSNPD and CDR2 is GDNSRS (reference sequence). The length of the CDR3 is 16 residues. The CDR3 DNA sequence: TGTGCCTTCACAGAATACGCACGGGGGAACACCGATAAACTCATCTTT. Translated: CAFTEYARGNTDKLIF.

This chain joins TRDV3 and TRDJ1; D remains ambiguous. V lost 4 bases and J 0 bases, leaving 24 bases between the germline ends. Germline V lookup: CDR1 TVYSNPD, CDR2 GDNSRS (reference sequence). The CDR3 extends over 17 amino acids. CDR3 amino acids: CASTGPPSRRYTDKLIF. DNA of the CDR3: TGTGCCTCCACCGGTCCCCCGTCCCGGAGGTACACCGATAAACTCATCTTT.

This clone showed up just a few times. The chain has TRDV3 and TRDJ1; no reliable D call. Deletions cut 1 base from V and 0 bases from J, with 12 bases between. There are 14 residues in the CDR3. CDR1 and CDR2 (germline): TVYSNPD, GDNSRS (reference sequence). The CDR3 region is CAFTYLEDTDKLIF. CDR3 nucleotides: TGTGCCTTTACGTACCTGGAGGACACCGATAAACTCATCTTT.

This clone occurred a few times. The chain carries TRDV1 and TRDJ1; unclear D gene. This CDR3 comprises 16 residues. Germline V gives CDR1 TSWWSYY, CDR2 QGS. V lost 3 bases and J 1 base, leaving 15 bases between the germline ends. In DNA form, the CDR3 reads TGTGCTCTTGGGGACCCCAGACCGTTAAGCACCGATAAACTCATCTTT. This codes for CALGDPRPLSTDKLIF.

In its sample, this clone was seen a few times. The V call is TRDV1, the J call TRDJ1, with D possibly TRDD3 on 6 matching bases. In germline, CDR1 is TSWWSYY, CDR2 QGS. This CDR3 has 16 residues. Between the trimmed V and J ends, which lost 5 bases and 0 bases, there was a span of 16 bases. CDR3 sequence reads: CALGIRGSGDTDKLIF. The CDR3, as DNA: TGTGCTCTTGGGATAAGGGGCTCTGGGGACACCGATAAACTCATCTTT.

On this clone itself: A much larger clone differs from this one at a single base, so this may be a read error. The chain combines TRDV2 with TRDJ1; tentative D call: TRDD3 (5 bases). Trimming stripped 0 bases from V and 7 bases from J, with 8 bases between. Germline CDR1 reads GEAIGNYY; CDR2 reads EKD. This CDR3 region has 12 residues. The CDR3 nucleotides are TGTGCCTGTGACACCGGCGGGGGTAAACTCATCTTT. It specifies CACDTGGGKLIF.

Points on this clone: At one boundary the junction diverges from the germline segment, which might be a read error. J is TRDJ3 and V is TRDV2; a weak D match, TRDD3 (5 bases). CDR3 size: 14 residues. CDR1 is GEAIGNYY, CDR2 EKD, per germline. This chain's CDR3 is CALPSSWDTRKMFF. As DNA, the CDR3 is TGTGCCCTCCCAAGCTCCTGGGACACCCGAAAGATGTTTTTC.

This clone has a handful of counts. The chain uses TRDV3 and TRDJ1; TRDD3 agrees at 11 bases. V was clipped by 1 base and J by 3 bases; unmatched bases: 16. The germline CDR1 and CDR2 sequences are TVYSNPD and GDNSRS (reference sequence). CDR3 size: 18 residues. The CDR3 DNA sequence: TGTGCCTTTAATTCGTTTTGGGGGATACGCGGGGAGGCCGATAAACTCATCTTT. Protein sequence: CAFNSFWGIRGEADKLIF.

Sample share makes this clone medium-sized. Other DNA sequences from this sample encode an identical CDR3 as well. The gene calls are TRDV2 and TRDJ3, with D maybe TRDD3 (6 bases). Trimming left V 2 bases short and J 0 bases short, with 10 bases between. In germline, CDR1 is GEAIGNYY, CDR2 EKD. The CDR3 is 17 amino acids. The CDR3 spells CACDKGISSWDTRQMFF. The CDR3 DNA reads TGTGCCTGTGACAAAGGGATAAGCTCCTGGGACACCCGACAGATGTTTTTC.

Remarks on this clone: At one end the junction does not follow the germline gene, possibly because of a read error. The CDR3: CACDTRSRWGTSYTDNLIF. In DNA form, the CDR3 reads TGTGCCTGTGACACTCGCTCACGCTGGGGGACATCGTACACCGATAACCTCATCTTT. The chain has TRDV2 and TRDJ1, with 8 bases fitting TRDD3. CDR1 and CDR2 (germline): GEAIGNYY, EKD. The CDR3 loop spans 19 amino acids.

This CDR3 reads CACDRGIRVIGSWDTRQMFF. In nucleotides, the CDR3 is TGTGCCTGTGACCGGGGGATACGCGTTATCGGCTCCTGGGACACCCGACAGATGTTTTTC. The gene calls are TRDV2 and TRDJ3; 10 bases are a match to TRDD3. Looked up from germline, CDR1 is GEAIGNYY and CDR2 is EKD. The CDR3 is made up of 20 amino acids. V was clipped by 3 bases and J by 0 bases; unmatched bases: 10.

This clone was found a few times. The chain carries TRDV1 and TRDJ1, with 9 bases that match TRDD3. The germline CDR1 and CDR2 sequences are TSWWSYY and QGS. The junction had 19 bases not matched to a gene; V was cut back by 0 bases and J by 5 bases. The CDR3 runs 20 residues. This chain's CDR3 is CALGELPSYWWGYAPDKLIF. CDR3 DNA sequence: TGTGCTCTTGGGGAACTTCCTAGCTACTGGTGGGGATACGCGCCAGATAAACTCATCTTT.

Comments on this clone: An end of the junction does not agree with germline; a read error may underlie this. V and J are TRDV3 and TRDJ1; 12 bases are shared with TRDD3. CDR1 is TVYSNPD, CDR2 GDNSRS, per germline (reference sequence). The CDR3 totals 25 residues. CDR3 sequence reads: CASPPGASPLLGDTYSLRYPDTLIF. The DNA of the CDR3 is TGTGCCTCTCCCCCCGGCGCCTCCCCGCTACTGGGGGATACCTATTCCTTAAGGTACCCCGATACACTCATCTTT.

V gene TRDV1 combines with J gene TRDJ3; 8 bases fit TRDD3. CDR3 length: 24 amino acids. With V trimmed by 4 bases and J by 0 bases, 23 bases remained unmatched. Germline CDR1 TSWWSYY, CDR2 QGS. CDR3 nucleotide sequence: TGTGCTCTTGGGGTCACTCTTCCCCGTACTGGGGGTCGCGGGCCCTCCTGGGACACCCGACAGATGTTTTTC. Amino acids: CALGVTLPRTGGRGPSWDTRQMFF.

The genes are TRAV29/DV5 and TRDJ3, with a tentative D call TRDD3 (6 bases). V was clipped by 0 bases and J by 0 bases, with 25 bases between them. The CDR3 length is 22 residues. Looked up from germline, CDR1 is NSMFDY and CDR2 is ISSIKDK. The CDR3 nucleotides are TGTGCAGCAAGCGCGATCTTTACCGGGGGACGCACAAGCTCCTGGGACACCCGACAGATGTTTTTC. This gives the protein CAASAIFTGGRTSSWDTRQMFF.

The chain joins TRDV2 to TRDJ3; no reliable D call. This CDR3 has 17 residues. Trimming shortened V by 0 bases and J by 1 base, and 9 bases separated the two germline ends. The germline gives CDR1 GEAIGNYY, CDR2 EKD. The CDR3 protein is CACDTGVGSWDTRQMFF. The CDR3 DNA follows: TGTGCCTGTGACACCGGAGTGGGATCCTGGGACACCCGACAGATGTTTTTC.

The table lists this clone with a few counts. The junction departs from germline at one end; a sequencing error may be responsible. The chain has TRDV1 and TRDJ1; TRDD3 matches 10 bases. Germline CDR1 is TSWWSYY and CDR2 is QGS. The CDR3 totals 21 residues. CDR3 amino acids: CALGFPGWGILGGATTDKLTF. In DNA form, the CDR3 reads TGTGCTCTGGGTTTCCCCGGATGGGGGATACTGGGTGGTGCTACGACCGATAAACTCACCTTT.

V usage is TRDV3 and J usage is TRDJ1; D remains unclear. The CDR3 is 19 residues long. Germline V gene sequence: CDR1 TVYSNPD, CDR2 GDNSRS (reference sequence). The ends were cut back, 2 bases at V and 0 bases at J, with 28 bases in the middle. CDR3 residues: CAFVDVLGFGRPYTDKLIF. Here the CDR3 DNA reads TGTGCCTTTGTGGACGTTCTAGGGTTTGGAAGGCCGTACACCGATAAACTCATCTTT.

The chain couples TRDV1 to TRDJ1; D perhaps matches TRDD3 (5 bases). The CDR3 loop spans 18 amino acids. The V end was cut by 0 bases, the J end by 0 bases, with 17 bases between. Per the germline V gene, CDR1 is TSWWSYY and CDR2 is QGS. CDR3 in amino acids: CALGELYTYWSYTDKLIF. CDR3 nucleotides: TGTGCTCTTGGGGAACTCTATACGTACTGGTCGTACACCGATAAACTCATCTTT.

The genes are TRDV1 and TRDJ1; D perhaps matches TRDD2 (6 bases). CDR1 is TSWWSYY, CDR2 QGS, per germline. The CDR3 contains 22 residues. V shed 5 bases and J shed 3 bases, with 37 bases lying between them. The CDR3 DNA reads TGTGCTCTTGGGATGTGGCCTTCCCGGCCGTTATACCGAGGTATCGCACCCGATAAACTCATCTTT. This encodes CALGMWPSRPLYRGIAPDKLIF.

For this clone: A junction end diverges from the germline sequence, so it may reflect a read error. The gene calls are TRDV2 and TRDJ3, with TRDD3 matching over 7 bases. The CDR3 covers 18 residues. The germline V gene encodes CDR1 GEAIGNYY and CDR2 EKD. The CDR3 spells CACDTTGARSWDTRKMFF. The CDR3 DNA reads TGTGCCTGTGACACTACTGGGGCCCGATCCTGGGACACCCGAAAGATGTTTTTC.